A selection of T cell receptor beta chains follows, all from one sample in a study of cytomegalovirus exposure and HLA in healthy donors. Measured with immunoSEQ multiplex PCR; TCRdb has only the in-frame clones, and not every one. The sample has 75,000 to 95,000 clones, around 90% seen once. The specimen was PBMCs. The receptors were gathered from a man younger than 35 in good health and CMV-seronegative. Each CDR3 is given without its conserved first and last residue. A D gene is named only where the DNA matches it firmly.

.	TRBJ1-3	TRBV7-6	ASTPTGLSGNTIY
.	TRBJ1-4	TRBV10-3	AISVAGQGEKLF
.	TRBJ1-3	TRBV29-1	SGRTAPGNTIY
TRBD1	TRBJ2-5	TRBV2	ASSLRTGFEETQY
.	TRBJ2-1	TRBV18	ASSPLGGDNNEQF
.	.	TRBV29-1	SIPGVDIHEQY
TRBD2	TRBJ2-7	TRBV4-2	ASSQDLKGAGASYEQY
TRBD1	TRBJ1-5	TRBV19	ASTHGAGQGDQPQH
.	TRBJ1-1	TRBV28	ASSFGHTEAF
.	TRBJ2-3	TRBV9	ASSVAADFTSTDTQY
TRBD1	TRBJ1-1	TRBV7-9	ASSLGQGDLTEAF
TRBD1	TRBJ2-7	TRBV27	ASLIPTGGSYEQY
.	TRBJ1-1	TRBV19	ASRWTAMNTEAF
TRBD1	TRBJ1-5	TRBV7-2	ASSQFSTGGNQPQH
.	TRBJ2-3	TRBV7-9	SSSLSQGRVGDTQY
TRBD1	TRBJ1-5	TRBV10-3	AISARDRGFNQPQH
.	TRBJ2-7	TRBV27	ASSLSPTGSYEQY
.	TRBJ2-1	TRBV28	ASSFFGGANNEQF
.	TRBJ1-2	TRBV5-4	ASSRQHGAGGYT
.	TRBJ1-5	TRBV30	AWTGGSNQPQH
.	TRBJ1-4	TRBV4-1	ASTEGGDEKLF
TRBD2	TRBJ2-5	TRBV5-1	ASSTSSASGAHLY
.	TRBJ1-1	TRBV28	ASSLRTEIKAEAF
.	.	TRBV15	ATSRDDSTYEQY
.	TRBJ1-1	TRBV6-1	ASERGRGAF
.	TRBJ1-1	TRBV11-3	ASSLGELTEAF
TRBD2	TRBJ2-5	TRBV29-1	SAERLAGYETQY
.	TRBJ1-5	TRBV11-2	ASSLVQGRNQPQH
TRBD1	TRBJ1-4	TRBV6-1	ASGRTGPREKLF
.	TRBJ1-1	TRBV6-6	ASSYSQANTEAF
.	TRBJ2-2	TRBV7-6	ASSEPRVSGELF
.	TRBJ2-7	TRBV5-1	ASSVQALSYEQY
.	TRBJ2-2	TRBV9	ASSVEIVTTGELF
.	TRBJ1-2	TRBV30	AWSVGYRGRNYGYT
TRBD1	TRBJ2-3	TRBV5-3	ARSLETGQSADTQY
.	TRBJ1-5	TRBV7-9	ASSLAGGGGQPQH
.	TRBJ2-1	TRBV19	ASMLRDSYNEQF
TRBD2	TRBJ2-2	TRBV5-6	ASSFIGGSDGELF
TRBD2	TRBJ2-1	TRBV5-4	ASSLGSRTSDRNEQF
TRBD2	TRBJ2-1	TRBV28	ASSSQTSGRAYEQF
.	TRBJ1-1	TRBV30	AWRTALNTEAF
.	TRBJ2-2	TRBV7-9	ASSSKRAAGELF
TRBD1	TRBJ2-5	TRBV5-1	ASSLGQGWETQY
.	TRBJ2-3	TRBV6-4	ASSPPPRTQY